This entry is about one T cell receptor beta chain. Its antigen remains unidentified. CDR1 and CDR2 from the germline V gene are SGHNT and YYREEE (reference sequence). The length of the CDR3 is 19 residues. V was cut by 0 bases and J by 1 base, with 21 bases left in between. The data derive from a study of cytomegalovirus exposure and HLA in healthy donors. Primers included in the PCR were 60 Vbeta and 13 Jbeta primers. Some clones are missing from TCRdb's copy, which holds only in-frame ones; the method was immunoSEQ multiplex PCR. This table has some 270,000 clones, 92% appearing once. Points from the study as a whole: Previous analysis showed most TCR beta V segments were productive about 87% or about 30% of the time.

The source of this sequence is a girl aged 2-10 years in good health and CMV-seronegative. The sample taken for sequencing was PBMCs. This sequence joins TRBV5-4 and TRBJ2-3, with D maybe TRBD1 (6 bases). CDR3 protein: CASSLVGLTKGVGTDTQYF. In DNA, the CDR3 is TGTGCCAGCAGCTTGGTCGGACTCACTAAGGGGGTGGGCACAGATACGCAGTATTTT.